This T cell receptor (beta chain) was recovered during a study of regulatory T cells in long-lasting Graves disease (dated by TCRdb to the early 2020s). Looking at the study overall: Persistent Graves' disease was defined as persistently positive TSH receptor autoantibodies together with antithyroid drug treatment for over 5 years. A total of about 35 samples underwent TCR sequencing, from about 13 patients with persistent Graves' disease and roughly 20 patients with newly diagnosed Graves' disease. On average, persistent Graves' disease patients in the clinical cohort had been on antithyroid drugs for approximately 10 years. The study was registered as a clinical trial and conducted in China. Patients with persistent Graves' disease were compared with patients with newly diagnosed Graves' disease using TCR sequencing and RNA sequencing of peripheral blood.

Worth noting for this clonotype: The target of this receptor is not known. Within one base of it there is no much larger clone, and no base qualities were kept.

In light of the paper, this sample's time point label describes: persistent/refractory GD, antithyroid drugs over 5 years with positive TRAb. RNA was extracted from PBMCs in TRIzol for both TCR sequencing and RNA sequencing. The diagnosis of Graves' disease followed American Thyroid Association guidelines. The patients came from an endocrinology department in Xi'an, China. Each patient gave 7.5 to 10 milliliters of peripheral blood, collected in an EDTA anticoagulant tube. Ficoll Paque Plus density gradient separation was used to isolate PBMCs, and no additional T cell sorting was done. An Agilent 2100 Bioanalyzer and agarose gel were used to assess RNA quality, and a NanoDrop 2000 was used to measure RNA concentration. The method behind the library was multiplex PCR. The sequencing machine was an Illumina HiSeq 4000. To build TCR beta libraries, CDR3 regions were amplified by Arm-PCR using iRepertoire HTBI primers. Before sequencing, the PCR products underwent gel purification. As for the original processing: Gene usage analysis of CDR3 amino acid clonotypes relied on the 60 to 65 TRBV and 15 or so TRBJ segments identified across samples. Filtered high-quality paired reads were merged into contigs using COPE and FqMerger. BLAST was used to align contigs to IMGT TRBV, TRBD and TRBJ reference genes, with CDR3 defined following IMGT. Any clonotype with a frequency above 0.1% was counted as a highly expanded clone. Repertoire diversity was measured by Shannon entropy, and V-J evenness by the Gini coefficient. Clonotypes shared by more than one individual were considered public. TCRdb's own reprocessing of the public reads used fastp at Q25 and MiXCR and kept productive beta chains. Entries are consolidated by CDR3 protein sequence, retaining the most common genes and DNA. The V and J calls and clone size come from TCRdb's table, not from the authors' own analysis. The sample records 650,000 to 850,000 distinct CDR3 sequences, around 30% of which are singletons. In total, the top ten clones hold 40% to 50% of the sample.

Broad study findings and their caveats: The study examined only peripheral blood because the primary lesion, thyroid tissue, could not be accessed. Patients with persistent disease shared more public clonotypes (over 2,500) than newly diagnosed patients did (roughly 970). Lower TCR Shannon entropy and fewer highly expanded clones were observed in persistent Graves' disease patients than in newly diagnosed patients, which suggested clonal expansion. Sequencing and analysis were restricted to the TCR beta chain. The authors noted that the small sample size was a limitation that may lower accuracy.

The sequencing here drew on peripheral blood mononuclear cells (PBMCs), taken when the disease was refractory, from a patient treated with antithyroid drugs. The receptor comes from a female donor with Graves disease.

In nucleotides, the sequence is TGTGCCAGCAGTCGGGAGATGGACAGGGTGGTTCTGAGCACAGATACGCAGTATTTT. It translates as CASSREMDRVVLSTDTQYF. The chain was built from TRBV6-2 or TRBV6-3 and TRBJ2-3; 8 bases in the middle match TRBD1. Trimming leaves V shorter by 5 bases and J shorter by 0 bases, with the junction holding 16 bases beyond the gene matches. The CDR3 runs 19 amino acids, cysteine and phenylalanine included. Here the CDR3 DNA is all that survives: 57 bases in frame from base 1. The germline V gene supplies CDR1 MNHEY and CDR2 SVGEGT.